This T cell receptor (beta chain) came from a study of CD4+ T cells in melanoma. General study findings and limits: CD8+ T cell, macrophage and B cell function reportedly correlated with neoantigen-specific CD4+ T cells. Neoantigen-specific CD4+ T cells in melanoma reportedly had diverse differentiation states.

TCRdb's copy holds only in-frame clones and misses some; the assay was immunoSEQ multiplex PCR. This table holds around 55,000 clones, roughly two thirds found once. V was pared by 6 bases and J by 6 bases, with 10 bases between. CDR3 length: 12 residues. Germline V gene sequence: CDR1 MNHEY, CDR2 SMNVEV (reference sequence). This clone was seen a handful of times. What it binds is not known. Other nucleotide sequences from this sample produce the same CDR3. The chain is built from TRBV27 and TRBJ2-3; D unclear. The TCR sequence derives from a human donor with melanoma. Sequencing used tumor tissue. The CDR3 here is CASSPQRDTQYF. The CDR3 nucleotides read TGTGCCAGCAGCCCTCAACGCGATACGCAGTATTTT.